Listed here are 31 T cell receptor beta chains from one sample, sequenced in a study of CD8+ T cells in alopecia areata. cDNA serving as the sequencing template came from extracted, reverse transcribed RNA. This table comes from immunoSEQ multiplex PCR, and its TCRdb copy is limited to in-frame clones, with some not included. The table records approximately 98,000 clones, around 59% of them present only once. Sequencing was carried out using CD8+ T cells sorted from blood. All receptors come from a human donor in good health.

This chain joins TRBV29-1 and TRBJ2-5, with unresolved D. The CDR3 consists of 14 residues. The V gene's germline CDR1 is SQVTM and CDR2 ANQGSEA. Trimming took off 5 bases at V and 2 bases at J, with 15 bases between the two ends. The CDR3, as DNA: TGCAGCGTTTACGGCTTACTACTTCAAGAGACCCAGTACTTC. Protein sequence: CSVYGLLLQETQYF.

The V call is TRBV6-6, the J call TRBJ2-1; no reliable D call. Trimming took 5 bases from V and 1 from J, leaving 6 bases between them. The germline V gene encodes CDR1 MNHNY and CDR2 SVGAGI (reference sequence). This CDR3 has 13 amino acids. For the CDR3, the DNA is TGTGCCAGCAGTGTAGGATCCTACAATGAGCAGTTCTTC. It is translated as CASSVGSYNEQFF.

V and J are TRBV28 and TRBJ2-3; weak D call: TRBD2 (5 bases). CDR1 is MDHEN and CDR2 is SYDVKM in the germline V gene. The CDR3 runs 13 residues. Trimming pared 10 bases from V and 5 bases from J, leaving 16 bases between. The DNA for the CDR3 is TGTGCCACTTTTGTGGGCGGGCAAGATACGCAGTATTTT. Residues: CATFVGGQDTQYF.

This clone was observed a few times. The gene calls are TRBV30 and TRBJ2-2, with D hard to call. Germline-derived CDR1 and CDR2 are GTSNPN and SVGIG (reference sequence). The length of the CDR3 is 12 residues. V was pared by 1 base and J by 5 bases, with 5 bases between. The CDR3 region has the DNA TGTGCCTGGAGTGGGGGTACCGGGGAGCTGTTTTTT. It translates to CAWSGGTGELFF.

This clone was detected a few times. The J gene is TRBJ2-7, the V gene TRBV19, with 7 bases aligning to TRBD2. This CDR3 contains 14 residues. After removal of 7 bases from V and 2 bases from J, the junction contained 8 bases not matched to a gene. Per the germline V gene, CDR1 is LNHDA and CDR2 is SQIVND (reference sequence). CDR3 amino acids: CASTPHGGTYEQYF. The CDR3 nucleotides read TGTGCCAGTACTCCCCACGGGGGGACCTACGAGCAGTACTTC. The variable domain in full, completed from reference TRBV19 and TRBJ2-7, reads DGGITQSPKYLFRKEGQNVTLSCEQNLNHDAMYWYRQDPGQGLRLIYYSQIVNDFQKGDIAEGYSVSREKKESFPLTVTSAQKNPTAFYLCASTPHGGTYEQYFGPGTRLTVT.

This sequence joins TRBV23-1 and TRBJ2-3; D is unresolved. TRBV23-1 is an open reading frame whose function is uncertain. This CDR3 is built from 14 residues. Trimming left V 6 bases short and J 0 bases short, with 10 bases between. The CDR3 here is CASRLSSSTDTQYF. In DNA form, the CDR3 reads TGCGCCAGCAGATTGTCGTCAAGCACAGATACGCAGTATTTT.

This clone was seen once. The V and J genes are TRBV25-1 and TRBJ2-7; a possible D gene is TRBD2 (6 bases). V lost 3 bases to trimming and J lost 5 bases, with 17 bases between them. This CDR3 has 15 amino acids. The germline CDR1 and CDR2 sequences are MGHDK and SYGVNS. CDR3 DNA: TGTGCCAGCAGTGAGGGCCGGGACTTAGTAAACGAGCAGTACTTC. It yields the protein CASSEGRDLVNEQYF.

In its sample, this clone was seen once. J is TRBJ2-1 and V is TRBV5-6; D possibly corresponds to TRBD2 (5 bases). Germline values: CDR1 SGHDT, CDR2 YYEEEE. Deletions cut 4 bases from V and 9 bases from J, with 20 bases between. The CDR3 has 15 amino acids. This CDR3 reads CASSPESILGGEQFF. The DNA for the CDR3 is TGTGCCAGCAGCCCCGAATCGATCCTCGGAGGTGAGCAGTTCTTC.

The chain couples TRBV7-2 to TRBJ2-3; D call uncertain. There are 16 residues in the CDR3. Germline-derived CDR1 and CDR2 are SGHTA and FQGNSA. V was cut by 3 bases and J by 4 bases, with 17 bases left in between. CDR3 loop: CASSLGVLVPADTQYF. The CDR3 region has the DNA TGTGCCAGCAGCTTGGGTGTGTTAGTCCCCGCAGATACGCAGTATTTT.

V gene TRBV29-1 combines with J gene TRBJ2-5; 7 bases line up with TRBD1. The CDR3 is 13 amino acids. Germline CDR1 and CDR2: SQVTM and ANQGSEA. Trimming removed 6 bases from V and 9 bases from J; junction bases left unmatched: 13. The CDR3 region is CSVWTGGVPAQYF. Written as DNA, the CDR3 is TGCAGCGTGTGGACAGGCGGAGTCCCGGCCCAGTACTTC.

This clone was picked up one time. Other DNA sequences of this sample code for an identical CDR3. CDR3 coding DNA: TGTGCCAGCAGTCCGAGCTCCTACGAGCAGTACTTC. This sequence encodes CASSPSSYEQYF. The gene calls are TRBV7-2 and TRBJ2-7; D is undetermined. The V end was cut by 6 bases, the J end by 0 bases, with 6 bases between. The CDR3 has 12 residues. CDR1 is SGHTA and CDR2 is FQGNSA in the germline V gene.

This chain joins TRBV11-2 and TRBJ1-2; weak D call: TRBD1 (5 bases). In germline, CDR1 is SGHAT, CDR2 FQNNGV. Trimming took 3 bases from V and 4 from J, leaving 9 bases between them. The CDR3 sequence is 13 residues long. The CDR3 here is CASSLGDSYGYTF. The CDR3 DNA sequence: TGTGCCAGCAGCTTGGGGGATTCCTATGGCTACACCTTC.

CDR3 residues: CASSPRDRSSLEQYF. CDR3 DNA sequence: TGTGCCAGCTCACCACGTGACAGGTCGTCCCTCGAGCAGTACTTC. V and J are TRBV18 and TRBJ2-7; the D gene is possibly TRBD1 (6 bases). Trimming shortened V by 1 base and J by 6 bases, and 16 bases separated the two germline ends. The CDR3 covers 15 residues. Germline V gene lookup returns CDR1 KGHSH and CDR2 LQKENI.

This clone was picked up a small number of times. The chain carries TRBV19 and TRBJ2-2, with 8 bases that match TRBD1. CDR3 size: 15 residues. J was trimmed by 2 bases and V by 7 bases; bases with no gene match: 6. Germline V gives CDR1 LNHDA, CDR2 SQIVND (reference sequence). CDR3 sequence reads: CASTTGQGNTGELFF. In nucleotides, the CDR3 is TGTGCCAGTACCACAGGACAGGGAAACACCGGGGAGCTGTTTTTT.

This clone was seen only a few times. J is TRBJ1-1 and V is TRBV4-3; weak D call: TRBD1 (5 bases). Germline CDR1 and CDR2: LGHNA and YSLEER. There are 13 residues in the CDR3. V lost 4 bases and J lost 5, with 11 bases in between. The CDR3 DNA reads TGCGCCAGCAGCCCAACCCAGGGTACTGAAGCTTTCTTT. Amino acid sequence: CASSPTQGTEAFF.

In this sample, this clone turned up a few times. This sequence joins TRBV29-1 and TRBJ2-3; 12 positions agree with TRBD2. The CDR3 sequence is 16 residues long. With V trimmed by 5 bases and J by 7 bases, 13 bases remained unmatched. CDR1 is SQVTM and CDR2 is ANQGSEA in the germline V gene. This CDR3 reads CSVPLPLAGGLHTQYF. In DNA form, the CDR3 reads TGCAGCGTTCCTCTCCCACTAGCGGGGGGCCTCCATACGCAGTATTTT.

This chain links TRBV27 with TRBJ1-4; D ambiguous. Trimming left V 3 bases short and J 6 bases short, with 8 bases between. This CDR3 is built from 13 residues. Germline lookup yields CDR1 MNHEY and CDR2 SMNVEV (reference sequence). The CDR3 coding sequence is TGTGCCAGCAGTTTTGGGGTTTATGAAAAACTGTTTTTT. Protein product: CASSFGVYEKLFF.

The chain joins TRBV29-1 to TRBJ2-1; D unclear. The CDR3 is 14 amino acids. Germline CDR1 reads SQVTM; CDR2 reads ANQGSEA. V shed 1 base and J shed 0 bases, with 7 bases lying between them. As DNA, the CDR3 is TGCAGCGTTGAAGTCCTGCACTCCTACAATGAGCAGTTCTTC. It codes for CSVEVLHSYNEQFF.

In its sample, this clone was seen many times. The chain employs TRBV28 and TRBJ1-5; 7 nucleotides align to TRBD1. Germline V CDR1 and CDR2: MDHEN, SYDVKM. The trim removed 6 bases at V and 7 bases at J, leaving 9 bases unmatched. This CDR3 comprises 14 residues. CDR3 sequence reads: CASSPTGSNQPQHF. The DNA for the CDR3 is TGTGCCAGCAGCCCGACAGGGTCTAACCAGCCCCAGCATTTT.

The chain employs TRBV25-1 and TRBJ2-3; D remains ambiguous. CDR3 length: 10 amino acids. The germline V gene encodes CDR1 MGHDK and CDR2 SYGVNS. Trimming left V 8 bases short and J 6 bases short, with 6 bases between. DNA for the CDR3: TGTGCCAGCGAAGGTGATACGCAGTATTTT. Its protein product is CASEGDTQYF.

There are a few counts of this clone. V is TRBV4-1 and J is TRBJ1-6; TRBD1 agrees at 7 bases. The CDR3 consists of 16 residues. Germline-derived CDR1 and CDR2 are MGHRA and YSYEKL. J was trimmed by 10 bases and V by 3 bases; bases with no gene match: 12. CDR3 loop: CASSHLGTVGWSPLHF. CDR3 bases: TGCGCCAGCAGCCATCTTGGGACAGTGGGATGGTCACCCCTCCACTTT.

CDR3 in DNA: TGTGCCAGCAGCTGGGGGCCGGGACAGGGTTACAATGAGCAGTTCTTC. Its protein product is CASSWGPGQGYNEQFF. This chain links TRBV11-2 with TRBJ2-1, with TRBD1 matching 9 bases. The CDR3 consists of 16 residues. V lost 4 bases, J lost 4 bases, and 8 bases stayed unmatched. Germline V gene data show CDR1 as SGHAT and CDR2 as FQNNGV.

The chain is built from TRBV5-6 and TRBJ2-7; 11 bases agree with TRBD2. The germline V gene encodes CDR1 SGHDT and CDR2 YYEEEE. Trimming removed 4 bases from V and 4 bases from J; junction bases left unmatched: 10. This CDR3 contains 16 residues. The CDR3 loop reads CASSTTSGTSGYEQYF. The CDR3 DNA reads as TGTGCCAGCAGCACCACCTCCGGGACTAGCGGTTACGAGCAGTACTTC.

The chain recombines TRBV5-1 with TRBJ2-1, with D possibly being TRBD2 (5 bases). V lost 0 bases to trimming and J lost 5 bases, with 6 bases between them. Germline-derived CDR1 and CDR2 are SGHRS and YFSETQ. This CDR3 has 13 amino acids. CDR3 DNA: TGCGCCAGCAGCTTGGCCGGGAACAATGAGCAGTTCTTC. Its translation: CASSLAGNNEQFF.

The chain carries TRBV5-1 and TRBJ2-7; 10 bases map to TRBD2. This CDR3 spans 15 amino acids. With V trimmed by 4 bases and J by 4 bases, 8 bases remained unmatched. Germline lookup yields CDR1 SGHRS and CDR2 YFSETQ. CDR3 nucleotides: TGCGCCAGCAGCGTAGCTAGCGGGGGCTCTTACGAGCAGTACTTC. Translated, it gives CASSVASGGSYEQYF.

This chain uses TRBV13 with TRBJ1-2; tentative D call: TRBD1 (6 bases). The germline V gene encodes CDR1 PRHDT and CDR2 FYEKMQ (reference sequence). The CDR3 spans 15 residues. Trimming left V 2 bases short and J 8 bases short, with 18 bases between. The DNA for the CDR3 is TGTGCCAGCAGCTTACAATCTTGGGGGGCTGAAGGCTACACCTTC. This sequence encodes CASSLQSWGAEGYTF.

This chain connects TRBV7-9 to TRBJ2-1; TRBD2 is a possible D gene (5 bases). Germline values: CDR1 SEHNR, CDR2 FQNEAQ (reference sequence). The CDR3 contains 12 residues. The V end was cut by 4 bases, the J end by 10 bases, with 11 bases between. The CDR3 here is CASSSEGWEQFF. CDR3 DNA: TGTGCCAGCAGCTCAGAGGGTTGGGAGCAGTTCTTC.

V is TRBV7-8 and J is TRBJ2-1; 7 bases are shared with TRBD2. CDR1 and CDR2 from the germline V gene are SGHVS and FQNEAQ. V lost 3 bases to trimming and J lost 6 bases; unmatched junction nucleotides: 8. The CDR3 runs 15 residues. CDR3 in DNA: TGTGCCAGCAGCTTGGGGGGAGGGATTGGCAATGAGCAGTTCTTC. It translates to CASSLGGGIGNEQFF. The complete variable domain, with remaining parts taken from reference TRBV7-8 and TRBJ2-1, reads GAGVSQSPRYKVAKRGQDVALRCDPISGHVSLFWYQQALGQGPEFLTYFQNEAQLDKSGLPSDRFFAERPEGSVSTLKIQRTQQEDSAVYLCASSLGGGIGNEQFFGPGTRLTVL.

This chain links TRBV6-5 with TRBJ1-1; D is perhaps TRBD1 (6 bases). Trimming took off 7 bases at V and 6 bases at J, with 12 bases between the two ends. Germline loops: CDR1 MNHEY, CDR2 SVGAGI. This CDR3 region has 12 residues. The CDR3: CASTGDNAEAFF. CDR3 nucleotide sequence: TGTGCCAGCACGGGGGACAACGCTGAAGCTTTCTTT.

As to this clone: The CDR3 does not end in the conserved phenylalanine or tryptophan, so this is likely a read error. V is TRBV7-8 and J is TRBJ2-7, with a weak D call TRBD1 (6 bases). Trimming stripped 5 bases from V and 4 bases from J, with 21 bases between. Germline V gene lookup returns CDR1 SGHVS and CDR2 FQNEAQ. CDR3 length: 16 residues. The CDR3 reads CASSPEVRDIIYEQYL. The CDR3 DNA is TGTGCCAGCAGCCCGGAGGTCCGGGACATAATTTACGAGCAGTACCTC.

The chain is built from TRBV5-1 and TRBJ2-3; no clear D. The germline CDR1 and CDR2 sequences are SGHRS and YFSETQ. Deletions cut 4 bases from V and 6 bases from J, with 15 bases between. The CDR3 loop spans 14 amino acids. CDR3 sequence reads: CASSPRGWVDTQYF. The CDR3 nucleotides read TGCGCCAGCAGCCCGCGCGGATGGGTGGATACGCAGTATTTT.